This T cell receptor beta chain comes out of a study of regulatory T cells in long-lasting Graves disease. Overall study: Antithyroid drug intake by newly diagnosed Graves' patients had lasted under 3 months.

The time point was: newly diagnosed GD, antithyroid drugs for less than 3 months. PBMC-derived RNA was used for the TCR library. V gave up 5 bases and J gave up 9 bases; unmatched junction bases: 7. The CDR3 covers 14 residues. CDR1 is MGHRA, CDR2 YSYEKL, per germline. With iRepertoire HTBI primers and Arm-PCR of CDR3 regions, TCR beta libraries were built. TCRdb used MiXCR to reprocess the multiplex PCR reads, holding one entry per CDR3 protein. The profile shows a few hundred thousand distinct CDR3 sequences, less than 15% of them singletons. These data were also reused for a study on T cells in Graves' hyperthyroidism and ophthalmopathy. As that report states: The TCR CDR3 first-round RT-PCR relied on the HTBI primer set. Median prediction lead before ophthalmopathy onset was around seven months with the model.

This sequence was found in a woman aged 50 to 60 with Graves disease. The sample was peripheral blood mononuclear cells (PBMCs), taken at new diagnosis, from a patient treated with antithyroid drugs. The rearrangement joins TRBV4-1 to TRBJ2-1; the match to TRBD1 covers 10 bases. The CDR3 here is CASSNPGQGIEQFF. CDR3 bases: TGCGCCAGCAGCAATCCGGGACAGGGGATTGAGCAGTTCTTC.